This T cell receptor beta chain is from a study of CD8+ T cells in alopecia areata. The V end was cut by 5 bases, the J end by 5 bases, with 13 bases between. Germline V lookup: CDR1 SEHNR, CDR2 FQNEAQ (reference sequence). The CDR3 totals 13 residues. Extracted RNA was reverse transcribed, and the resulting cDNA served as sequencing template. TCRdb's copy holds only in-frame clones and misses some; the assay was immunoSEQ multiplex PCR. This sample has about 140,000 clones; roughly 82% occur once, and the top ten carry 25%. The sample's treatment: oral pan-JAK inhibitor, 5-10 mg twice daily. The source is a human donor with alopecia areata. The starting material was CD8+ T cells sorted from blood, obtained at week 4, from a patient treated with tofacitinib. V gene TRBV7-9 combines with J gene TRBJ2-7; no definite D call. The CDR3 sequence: CASSPGSRDEQYF. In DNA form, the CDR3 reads TGTGCCAGCAGCCCTGGGTCTCGAGACGAGCAGTACTTC.